This entry lists 29 T cell receptor beta chains sequenced from one sample in a study of T-cell reconstitution after alpha-beta-depleted transplantation in children (dated by TCRdb to about 2016). Library generation was performed with PCR. TCRdb lists the instrument as Illumina HiSeq 2500. To normalize quantification of the TCRbeta repertoire, the TCR libraries were built with molecular barcoding that relied on unique molecular identifiers. Using fastp trimming at Q25 and MiXCR clonotype assembly, TCRdb reanalyzed the public sequencing data and kept in-frame beta chains. Rows merge per CDR3 protein into single entries with the most common DNA and genes. For this sample the table gives hundreds of thousands of distinct CDR3 sequences, of which roughly 15% were detected only once. The biggest ten clones account for about 41% of the sample. The meaning of the sample's treatment or condition label: allogeneic hematopoietic cell transplantation with graft depleted of TCRalphabeta T cells and CD19 B cells.

Sample: PBMCs, mostly from graft donor cells, taken 360 days after TCRalphabeta/CD19-depleted stem cell transplant. The source of these receptors is a male patient between 2 and 10 years old who had a stem cell transplant for acute lymphoblastic leukemia, so the T cells may come from the graft donor.

This clonotype has a single count. This chain links TRBV15 with TRBJ2-7; 7 bases match TRBD2. Germline V CDR1 and CDR2: LNHNV, YYDKDF (reference sequence). This CDR3 is built from 16 residues. Unmatched junction bases numbered 10, after V lost 3 bases and J lost 2 bases. CDR3 DNA: TGTGCCACCAGCAGTGATCTGGGGGGGAATGCCTACGAGCAGTACTTC. Translating gives CATSSDLGGNAYEQYF.

The chain joins TRBV12-3 or TRBV12-4 to TRBJ2-5, with 13 bases lining up with TRBD2. This CDR3 spans 18 amino acids. J lost 1 base, V lost 2 bases, and 7 bases had no gene match. The CDR3 DNA follows: TGTGCCAGCAGTTTAAGACTAGCGGGAGGACTATCCCAAGAGACCCAGTACTTC. It encodes CASSLRLAGGLSQETQYF.

This clonotype was seen many times. DNA of the CDR3: TGCAGCGTTGAATTTGGGACAGGGATAGATGAAAAACTGTTTTTT. As protein: CSVEFGTGIDEKLFF. This chain links TRBV29-1 with TRBJ1-4; 9 nucleotides match TRBD1. The junction had 7 bases not matched to a gene; V was cut back by 2 bases and J by 6 bases. The germline V gene has CDR1 SQVTM and CDR2 ANQGSEA. There are 15 residues in the CDR3.

This rearrangement joins TRBV27 to TRBJ2-2; D call uncertain. With 2 bases removed from V and 7 bases from J, the gap between germline ends came to 11 bases. This CDR3 has 14 amino acids. CDR1 MNHEY and CDR2 SMNVEV come from the germline V gene (reference sequence). The CDR3 loop is CASSLRSEHGELFF. DNA for the CDR3: TGTGCCAGCAGTTTACGGTCAGAACACGGGGAGCTGTTTTTT.

This clonotype was counted between two and nine times. This chain connects TRBV5-1 to TRBJ2-7; 7 bases are shared with TRBD1. Germline assignment: CDR1 SGHRS and CDR2 YFSETQ. After removal of 1 base from V and 2 bases from J, the junction contained 9 bases not matched to a gene. The CDR3 runs to 16 residues. The CDR3 bases are TGCGCCAGCAGCTTGTCCCGGGACAGATCCACCTACGAGCAGTACTTC. This gives the protein CASSLSRDRSTYEQYF.

This clonotype was seen at least ten times. The chain is built from TRBV29-1 and TRBJ1-1, with 7 bases that match TRBD1. Looked up from germline, CDR1 is SQVTM and CDR2 is ANQGSEA. This CDR3 spans 13 amino acids. Germline trimming cut 5 bases from V and 4 bases from J; bases unmatched to any gene: 7. The CDR3 here is CSVTRGWGTEAFF. The CDR3 region has the DNA TGCAGCGTTACCAGGGGGTGGGGCACTGAAGCTTTCTTT.

The V call is TRBV12-3 or TRBV12-4, the J call TRBJ2-7, with D unclear. V shed 8 bases and J shed 0 bases, with 23 bases lying between them. This CDR3 contains 17 residues. CDR3 in DNA: TGTGCCAGCTCCTTATTAAAGGGCCTCTTTAGCTCCTACGAGCAGTACTTC. As protein: CASSLLKGLFSSYEQYF.

The chain has TRBV5-5 and TRBJ2-1; tentative D call: TRBD1 (6 bases). In germline, CDR1 is SGHKS, CDR2 YYEKEE (reference sequence). This CDR3 spans 12 amino acids. Trimming took 5 bases from V and 4 from J, leaving 7 bases between them. The CDR3 protein is CASRDRYNEQFF. For the CDR3, the DNA is TGTGCCAGCAGGGACAGATACAATGAGCAGTTCTTC. Complete variable domain (other parts from reference TRBV5-5 and TRBJ2-1): DAGVTQSPTHLIKTRGQQVTLRCSPISGHKSVSWYQQVLGQGPQFIFQYYEKEERGRGNFPDRFSARQFPNYSSELNVNALLLGDSALYLCASRDRYNEQFFGPGTRLTVL.

In nucleotides, the CDR3 is TGCAGCCACTCTAGCGGGAGCCACAATGAGCAGTTCTTC. Amino acid sequence: CSHSSGSHNEQFF. V is TRBV29-1 and J is TRBJ2-1, with 10 bases fitting TRBD2. In germline, CDR1 is SQVTM, CDR2 ANQGSEA. J gave up 5 bases and V 8 bases, and 6 bases lay outside the gene matches. CDR3 size: 13 residues.

This clonotype was observed a handful of times. V gene TRBV7-2 combines with J gene TRBJ2-7, with 9 bases fitting TRBD1. The CDR3 is 14 residues long. Germline V lookup: CDR1 SGHTA, CDR2 FQGNSA. V shed 1 base, J shed 6 bases, and the junction held 4 bases outside the gene matches. The CDR3 is CASSLVGTGSEQYF. In nucleotides, the CDR3 is TGTGCCAGCAGCTTAGTGGGGACAGGGAGCGAGCAGTACTTC.

A few counts support this clonotype. The chain combines TRBV5-1 with TRBJ2-5, with 8 bases lining up with TRBD2. CDR3 length: 14 amino acids. With V trimmed by 3 bases and J by 4 bases, 5 bases remained unmatched. Germline CDR1 reads SGHRS; CDR2 reads YFSETQ. The CDR3 loop is CASSSGTSGETQYF. DNA of the CDR3: TGCGCCAGCAGCTCCGGGACTAGTGGAGAGACCCAGTACTTC.

There are many counts of this clonotype. In this CDR3 the conserved last residue, phenylalanine or tryptophan, is missing, so a read error is likely. The DNA is left out, because the CDR3 cannot be placed on it with certainty; the CDR3 is given as TCRdb lists it. This chain uses TRBV21-1 with TRBJ2-7; the table's D gene call, TRBD1, was not cross checked with the DNA. TRBV21-1 is a pseudogene segment. The CDR3 comprises 16 residues, both ends counted. Here the CDR3 reads CASSNTGGTRVSGSFL.

This clonotype was counted a few times. The chain is built from TRBV6-5 and TRBJ2-2; 7 positions match TRBD2. CDR1 is MNHEY and CDR2 is SVGAGI in the germline V gene. The V and J ends lost 2 bases and 4 bases, in that order; junction bases with no gene match: 4. There are 15 residues in the CDR3. CDR3 in DNA: TGTGCCAGCAGTTACGCGGGAGCGGGCACCGGGGAGCTGTTTTTT. Translated: CASSYAGAGTGELFF.

This clonotype was picked up one time. The chain combines TRBV9 with TRBJ2-2, with D perhaps being TRBD1 or TRBD2 (5 bases each). This CDR3 is built from 19 residues. The V gene's germline CDR1 is SGDLS and CDR2 YYNGEE. The V and J ends lost 7 bases and 6 bases respectively, with 31 bases between them. The CDR3, as DNA: TGTGCCAGCTCCCCGGGGCCCAGAACCCGGGACCCCTTATCCGGGGAGCTGTTTTTT. Protein sequence: CASSPGPRTRDPLSGELFF.

The chain employs TRBV7-8 and TRBJ2-3, with 8 bases lining up with TRBD2. Unmatched junction bases numbered 12, after V lost 5 bases and J lost 2 bases. The CDR3 is 17 residues long. Germline-derived CDR1 and CDR2 are SGHVS and FQNEAQ. The CDR3 spells CASSTARVSGATDTQYF. Here the CDR3 DNA reads TGTGCCAGCAGCACAGCCCGGGTTAGCGGGGCCACAGATACGCAGTATTTT.

This clonotype was recorded a few times. The V gene is TRBV4-3, the J gene TRBJ2-5; TRBD2 agrees at 10 bases. The CDR3 runs to 15 residues. Trimming removed 4 bases from V and 7 bases from J; junction bases left unmatched: 9. CDR1 and CDR2 (germline): LGHNA, YSLEER. CDR3 nucleotide sequence: TGCGCCAGCAGCCGTGGGACTAGCGAAAGAGGGACCCAGTACTTC. Translation: CASSRGTSERGTQYF.

This clonotype was found many times. V is TRBV12-3 or TRBV12-4 and J is TRBJ2-4; no firm D call. The CDR3 has 14 residues. Deletions cut 6 bases from V and 0 bases from J, with 9 bases between. This chain's CDR3 is CASRPGLAKNIQYF. The CDR3 DNA is TGTGCCAGCAGACCAGGCTTAGCCAAAAACATTCAGTACTTC.

V and J are TRBV28 and TRBJ2-7; D is uncertain. In germline, CDR1 is MDHEN, CDR2 SYDVKM. This CDR3 is 15 amino acids long. V was cut by 6 bases and J by 0 bases, with 15 bases left in between. Here the CDR3 DNA reads TGTGCCAGCAGAACCTATAGGGTCAGCTCCTACGAGCAGTACTTC. It specifies CASRTYRVSSYEQYF.

In this sample, this clonotype turned up a few times. The junction departs from the called germline gene at one end, perhaps through a read error. The chain combines TRBV6-2 or TRBV6-3 with TRBJ2-2; D tentatively fits TRBD1 or TRBD2 (5 bases each). Germline V gives CDR1 MNHEY, CDR2 SVGEGT. The CDR3 sequence is 13 residues long. The CDR3 DNA follows: TGCCAGTCCACGGGGCCGAACACCGGGGAGCTGTTTTTT. Translation gives CQSTGPNTGELFF.

V is TRBV5-4 and J is TRBJ2-2; 9 positions agree with TRBD2. From germline, CDR1 is SGHNT and CDR2 YYREEE (reference sequence). V shed 0 bases, J shed 2 bases, and the junction held 5 bases outside the gene matches. The CDR3 spans 17 residues. CDR3 coding DNA: TGTGCCAGCAGCTTGGCCTTAGCGGGGGACAACACCGGGGAGCTGTTTTTT. It translates to CASSLALAGDNTGELFF. Together with reference TRBV5-4 and TRBJ2-2, the CDR3 gives the full variable domain: ETGVTQSPTHLIKTRGQQVTLRCSSQSGHNTVSWYQQALGQGPQFIFQYYREEENGRGNFPPRFSGLQFPNYSSELNVNALELDDSALYLCASSLALAGDNTGELFFGEGSRLTVL.

In this sample, this clonotype turned up a few times. The V gene is TRBV11-1, the J gene TRBJ2-1, with D possibly matching TRBD2 (5 bases). The germline V gene has CDR1 SGHAT and CDR2 FQDESV (reference sequence). CDR3 size: 21 residues. The V gene lost 1 base and the J gene lost 9 bases, with 34 bases spanning the gap. The CDR3 DNA sequence: TGTGCCAGCAGCTTAGACCGAGACCTCAAGAGACCGCGACTAAATAGTGGTGAGCAGTTCTTC. It yields the protein CASSLDRDLKRPRLNSGEQFF. Based on the CDR3 plus reference TRBV11-1 and TRBJ2-1, the full variable domain is EAEVAQSPRYKITEKSQAVAFWCDPISGHATLYWYRQILGQGPELLVQFQDESVVDDSQLPKDRFSAERLKGVDSTLKIQPAELGDSAMYLCASSLDRDLKRPRLNSGEQFFGPGTRLTVL.

This clonotype was counted only a few times. The chain joins TRBV28 to TRBJ2-5, with TRBD2 matching over 7 bases. The V gene end was trimmed by 9 bases and the J gene end by 1 base; junction bases not matched to a gene: 11. The germline V gene encodes CDR1 MDHEN and CDR2 SYDVKM. This CDR3 spans 15 amino acids. The CDR3 nucleotides read TGTGCCAGTCGACTAGCTTACCGGGCCCAAGAGACCCAGTACTTC. Translating gives CASRLAYRAQETQYF.

The chain joins TRBV20-1 to TRBJ1-2, with 7 bases that match TRBD1. The CDR3 is 13 residues long. Germline CDR1 reads DFQATT; CDR2 reads SNEGSKA (reference sequence). CDR3 DNA: TGCACCGCCCGACAGGGAACCAACTATGGCTACACCTTC. Protein: CTARQGTNYGYTF.

The chain is built from TRBV28 and TRBJ1-4; D not resolved. CDR1 MDHEN and CDR2 SYDVKM come from the germline V gene. The length of the CDR3 is 14 residues. Trimming left V 3 bases short and J 4 bases short, with 9 bases between. The CDR3 DNA is TGTGCCAGCAGTTTCCAGGTCGATAATGAAAAACTGTTTTTT. Amino acid sequence: CASSFQVDNEKLFF.

CDR3 DNA sequence: TGTGCCAGCAGTGCTCCTAGCGGGAGTCAGGATGAGCAGTTCTTC. Amino acids: CASSAPSGSQDEQFF. The chain employs TRBV12-3 or TRBV12-4 and TRBJ2-1; TRBD2 matches at 10 bases. The junction had 9 bases not matched to a gene; V was cut back by 5 bases and J by 8 bases. The CDR3 spans 15 residues.

This clonotype was detected many times. V is TRBV29-1 and J is TRBJ2-2; D is perhaps TRBD2 (5 bases). CDR1 is SQVTM and CDR2 is ANQGSEA in the germline V gene. The V end lost 4 bases, the J end lost 1 base, and 19 bases lay between the germline ends. CDR3 size: 17 residues. The CDR3 bases are TGCAGCGTTGTCGTACGGGCTAGCCCAAAGAACACCGGGGAGCTGTTTTTT. Translation: CSVVVRASPKNTGELFF.

The table lists this clonotype with a few counts. The chain is built from TRBV4-3 and TRBJ1-4, with 12 nucleotides matching TRBD1. Trimming cost V 0 bases and J 7 bases; bases outside gene matches: 3. There are 16 residues in the CDR3. Germline-derived CDR1 and CDR2 are LGHNA and YSLEER. DNA for the CDR3: TGCGCCAGCAGCCAAGATGGGGACAGGGGGCGTGAAAAACTGTTTTTT. It is translated as CASSQDGDRGREKLFF.

CDR3 protein: CSAREDYSSWETQYF. CDR3 bases: TGCAGTGCTAGAGAAGATTACAGCTCTTGGGAGACCCAGTACTTC. The chain recombines TRBV20-1 with TRBJ2-5; no definite D call. CDR3 size: 15 residues. Between the trimmed V and J ends, which lost 0 bases and 5 bases, there was a span of 16 bases. Germline V gene lookup returns CDR1 DFQATT and CDR2 SNEGSKA (reference sequence).

There are many counts of this clonotype. The V and J genes are TRBV3-1 and TRBJ2-1; D is perhaps TRBD1 (6 bases). From germline, CDR1 is LGHDT and CDR2 YNNKEL (reference sequence). This CDR3 region has 15 residues. V lost 1 base and J lost 2, with 9 bases in between. The CDR3 is CASSQGRGTYNEQFF. In DNA, the CDR3 is TGTGCCAGCAGCCAAGGCAGGGGCACCTACAATGAGCAGTTCTTC.